Included here is one T cell receptor (beta chain) sequence, with context. The source of the sample is a study of OX40 agonist ivuxolimab in advanced cancers. Trimming stripped 1 base from V and 5 bases from J, with 2 bases between. The CDR3 consists of 11 residues. Germline values: CDR1 SGHAT, CDR2 FQNNGV. Measured with immunoSEQ multiplex PCR; TCRdb has only the in-frame clones, and not every one. The table shows 70,000 to 95,000 clones, with about 90% occurring only once. Source: CD4+ or CD8+ T cells sorted from blood, taken in a trial of the OX40 agonist ivuxolimab. The chain recombines TRBV11-2 with TRBJ2-5; D is unresolved. This clonotype originated in an adult with an advanced solid tumor such as melanoma, head and neck, liver or kidney cancer. CDR3 residues: CASSLGETQYF. The CDR3 nucleotides read TGTGCCAGCAGCTTAGGGGAGACCCAGTACTTC.